This T cell receptor beta chain derives from a study of early T cells in non-severe SARS-CoV-2 infection. This clonotype was counted only a few times. Germline V CDR1 and CDR2: SGHDN, FVKESK. V was trimmed by 1 base and J by 3 bases, leaving 7 bases between them. This CDR3 spans 14 amino acids. TCRdb used MiXCR to reprocess the 5' RACE reads, holding one entry per CDR3 protein. The sample consists of 37,000 or so distinct CDR3 sequences, 4.7% of them appearing once. The TCR originated in an adult who was a healthcare worker with PCR-confirmed SARS-CoV-2 infection or an uninfected control (not recorded which). The sequenced material came from whole blood. The V gene is TRBV14, the J gene TRBJ2-1; D gene uncertain. CDR3 in amino acids: CASSQATVYNEQFF. Written as DNA, the CDR3 is TGTGCCAGCAGCCAAGCCACAGTCTACAATGAGCAGTTCTTC.